This T cell receptor beta chain was observed in a study of beta chain features in type 1 diabetes. Looking at the study overall: Sorted cell examination encompassed 85 million to 140 million cells across all samples.

Reverse transcription of all isolated RNA meant that expressed TCRB transcripts were sequenced. Assay: immunoSEQ multiplex PCR; the TCRdb copy retains only in-frame clones and omits some. The repertoire includes around 150,000 clones, under 9.5% of them detected once, and around 0.65% sits in the top ten. The CDR3 extends over 14 amino acids. Trimming cost V 4 bases and J 7 bases; bases outside gene matches: 6. The germline gives CDR1 SGHTA, CDR2 FQGNSA. Sequences were obtained from central memory CD4+ T cells from blood. This chain uses TRBV7-2 with TRBJ2-4; 8 positions agree with TRBD1. The TCR originated in a man younger than 35 in good health. CDR3 loop: CASSSRQGPNIQYF. The CDR3 coding sequence is TGTGCCAGCAGCTCCCGACAGGGGCCGAACATTCAGTACTTC.